Below, one TCR beta chain is given with its context. The same CDR3 can be traced to other DNA sequences in this sample. These data come from a study of shared clonotypes between healthy human individuals. Positive CCR7 selection of CD45RO-negative cells yielded the naive CD8 cells, and terminally differentiated effector memory CD45RA+ cells were excluded. Germline values: CDR1 SGHVS, CDR2 FQNEAQ. V lost 1 base, J lost 0 bases, and 4 bases lay in between. The CDR3 has 13 amino acids. Here immunoSEQ multiplex PCR was the method, and the copy in TCRdb shows in-frame clones only, minus some. The sample yields about 580,000 clones, more than 95% seen once.

The chain has TRBV7-8 and TRBJ2-7; D is unresolved. The source material was naive CD8+ T cells sorted from blood. The sequence derives from a man between 25 and 39 years old in good health. In nucleotides, the CDR3 is TGTGCCAGCAGCTTAGAAAGCTCCTACGAGCAGTACTTC. Translating it yields CASSLESSYEQYF. The full variable domain, completed using reference TRBV7-8 and TRBJ2-7, is GAGVSQSPRYKVAKRGQDVALRCDPISGHVSLFWYQQALGQGPEFLTYFQNEAQLDKSGLPSDRFFAERPEGSVSTLKIQRTQQEDSAVYLCASSLESSYEQYFGPGTRLTVT.